This T cell receptor beta chain emerged from a study of OX40 agonist ivuxolimab in advanced cancers. Looking at the study overall: Every 2 weeks, patients got intravenous ivuxolimab at one of six dose levels (0.01-10 mg/kg).

Libraries were prepared by immunoSEQ multiplex PCR; TCRdb keeps only in-frame clonotypes and omits some of them. The table shows 65,000 to 95,000 clones, with around 90% occurring only once. Germline V gene data show CDR1 as MGHRA and CDR2 as YSYEKL. The CDR3 consists of 13 residues. V was trimmed by 2 bases and J by 5 bases, leaving 7 bases between them. Sequencing used CD4+ or CD8+ T cells sorted from blood, obtained in a trial of the OX40 agonist ivuxolimab. The chain links TRBV4-1 to TRBJ1-5; D unresolved. This receptor was obtained from an adult with an advanced solid tumor such as melanoma, head and neck, liver or kidney cancer. CDR3 sequence reads: CASSQQIYQPQHF. CDR3 bases: TGCGCCAGCAGCCAACAGATATATCAGCCCCAGCATTTT.